This TCR beta chain was captured in a study of cytomegalovirus exposure and HLA in healthy donors (dated by TCRdb to 2016 to 2017). About the investigation overall: An earlier analysis of some 620 of the donors reported 276 Gb of sequence data and some 110 million unique TCR beta sequences obtained from approximately 180 million T cells. An early release covering some 640 HLA-typed donors comprised approximately 300 gigabases of sequencing data and around 80 million unique TCR sequences. The genetic ancestry cluster associated with self-reported Caucasian donors included about four fifths of the 300 to 400 genotyped donors. The aim of the study was to test whether cataloging public T cell receptors could identify signatures of past pathogen exposure. The study profiled the T cell repertoires of approximately 700 subjects by immunosequencing and related them to cytomegalovirus serostatus. In addition to the first cohort of about 650 subjects, a separate validation cohort of approximately 120 different subjects was used. The study combined high-throughput TCR immunosequencing, statistical association of individual TCRs with disease status, and machine learning to predict cytomegalovirus infection status. A later analysis re-examined previously published TCR beta repertoires from just over 650 donors and added high-resolution HLA genotyping to investigate patterns of TCR occurrence. The later analysis used no new phenotypic data to find candidate immune exposures, relying instead on TCR beta sequences and their occurrence across donors. An earlier analysis of several hundred of the donors used high-throughput TCR beta sequencing to judge whether each TCR beta V gene segment behaved as functional or pseudogenic. Donor age, sex, ethnicity and CMV serostatus were compiled alongside the repertoire data. A later genetic analysis used genome-wide SNP genotypes for about 60% of the roughly 700 donors, treating that subset as a discovery cohort. Every repertoire in the discovery cohort had been generated on one and the same sequencing platform. Both class I and class II loci were covered by HLA typing, at four-digit resolution. The number of donors typed differed by locus, with about 629-640 for A, B, C, DRB1 and DQB1, around 500 for DQA1, 606 for DPA1, and approximately 470 for DPB1. About five DR-DQ haplotypes were handled as single units for association and clustering because linkage in the cohort was strong. Among about 410 genotyped donors of the cohort, an average of around 240,000 unique TCR beta nucleotide sequences was sequenced per donor, of which approximately 18% were non-productive. On the study overall, not on this receptor specifically: Immune exposure information for the cohort was limited to CMV serostatus. V-gene and J-gene trimming of TCR beta chains was associated with a missense DCLRE1C variant in a later genetic analysis, and the association was replicated in an independent cohort. Compared with equally common non-associated chains, HLA-associated TCR beta chains in a later analysis were more clonally expanded and had lower generation probabilities. Most TCR sequences were observed very rarely across donors, whereas some public TCRs were present in many individuals. Most CMV-associated TCR beta chains appeared to be HLA-restricted in a later analysis, and the HLA associations seemed to be driven largely by CMV exposure. A further reported finding was that TCR beta sequences accurately predicted the HLA-A and HLA-B alleles for most subjects in the first cohort. A few of the identified cytomegalovirus-associated TCR beta chains were confirmed in vitro to be specific for cytomegalovirus antigens. Because HLA typing was unavailable for some donors at each locus, only the typed subset was used in association tests. The sequencing pipeline was judged likely to have produced a cluster of highly shared sequence variants as a technical artifact. Because the 87-base-pair reads could not distinguish some IMGT-functional V segments, including TRBV6-2 and TRBV6-3, those segments were excluded. In a later analysis, TCR association rates were found to vary across HLA loci, with the most associated TCRs seen for DRB1 alleles and the fewest for HLA-C alleles. The cohort was sequenced for TCR beta chains only, and without alpha or paired-chain data the features that could be detected were limited. A total of fewer than 200 TCR beta chains were listed by the study as associated with cytomegalovirus. Strong co-occurrence of HLA alleles, especially DR and DQ, made assigning TCR associations to individual alleles difficult. Linkage disequilibrium might explain the correlated functional status among segregating V segments, but an unknown experimental factor could not be excluded. Roughly uniform sequencing depth across donors was assumed in presence/absence analyses, although this assumption may not hold. It was suggested by the authors that the approach could potentially be generalized to other disease states and immunological phenotypes. Several of the top co-occurrence clusters appeared to be linked to parvovirus B19, influenza, CMV and Epstein-Barr virus, according to a later analysis. In an earlier analysis of 587 of the donors, most TCR beta V segments appeared in productive rearrangements about 90% or about 30% of the time, broadly matching IMGT annotations. Because counts were too low, some 16 rarely observed V segments, including chromosome 9 orphons, were excluded from the earlier analysis of fewer than 650 of the donors. In a later analysis, about 17,000 TCR beta sequences were associated with specific HLA alleles at a false discovery rate of 0.05. The classifier was reported to diagnose cytomegalovirus status with high specificity and sensitivity in both the original cohort and the validation cohort. Compared with the approximately 710-donor mean, donors in an Asian-associated ancestry cluster had fewer N-insertions in productive TCRs, according to a later genetic analysis.

The protocol used for the library was the immunoSEQ multiplex PCR assay. A mixture of 60 forward primers for TCR Vbeta segments and 13 reverse primers for TCR Jbeta segments was used in the multiplex PCR. The CDR3 region of rearranged TCR beta genes was amplified from genomic DNA with a multiplex PCR assay. Amplified TCR beta libraries were sequenced as 87-base-pair reads on the Illumina HiSeq System. On the study's bioinformatics: In a later analysis, roughly 80 million unique TCR beta chains were counted across the 650 to 750 repertoires, and roughly 9.9 million of these chains were shared by at least two donors. Raw reads were error-corrected and collapsed into unique sequences by a nearest-neighbor algorithm in which closely related sequences were merged to remove PCR and sequencing errors. Alignment of CDR3 sequences to IMGT reference sequences was used to assign V, D and J gene segments. For a sequence to be retained, a match of at least six nucleotides was required to both a V gene segment and a J gene segment. Rearrangements were called productive when the CDR3 lacked stop codons and stayed in frame with V and J; all others were non-productive. CDR3 was defined by IMGT convention, running from the second conserved V-encoded cysteine to the conserved J-encoded phenylalanine. The earlier analysis of about 610 of the donors excluded sequences that lacked an unambiguous match to a single V gene segment. An earlier analysis of about 600 of the donors called V segments functional above 56.7% productive rearrangements and segregating when the between-donor standard deviation exceeded 5%. A statistical classification framework was built to diagnose cytomegalovirus status from the catalog of TCR beta chain sequences. In a later analysis, TCR nucleotide sequences were compared against IMGT/GENE-DB human TR gene sequences so that V and J genes could be assigned. The TCRdist pipeline was used in a later analysis to assign CDR3 sequences and most-parsimonious VDJ recombination scenarios. In a later analysis, every TCR beta chain was defined by the combination of its CDR3 amino acid sequence and its V-gene family, and reads without a unique V-gene family were dropped. A later analysis removed roughly 590 highly shared, low-generation-probability nucleotide sequences to deal with suspected cross-contamination and a sequencing artifact. In a later analysis, a clonal expansion index was calculated for each public chain from normalized within-repertoire ranks of inferred template counts. In a later analysis, generation probabilities were computed using a VDJ recombination model fitted to out-of-frame rearrangements, and the results were checked against IGoR. In a later analysis, hypergeometric tests were used to score TCR-TCR, TCR-HLA and TCR-CMV co-occurrence, with a repertoire-size bias correction applied to TCR pairs. False discovery rates were estimated in a later analysis by permuting HLA or CMV assignments 20 times. In a later analysis, co-occurring TCRs were grouped using DBSCAN, and TCRdist sequence similarity was added for clustering within HLA-allele-positive subsets. Co-occurrence clustering excluded repertoires with fewer than 30,000 or more than 120,000 public chains, plus five with anomalous nucleotide sharing. The immuneACCESS repertoire file appears here via TCRdb, limited to in-frame rearrangements. These files lack a portion of the clones; in checked studies, under half of the deficit traces to unresolved V genes, and the cause of the others is not known. That table is the source of V, J and clone size, and D and trimming were worked out from the DNA. The sample table lists 95,000 to 100,000 clones, over 60% of them with a count of one. The ten top clones hold 7.5% to 9% of the sample.

This clone came up once. The target of this receptor is not known. Per-nucleotide qualities are absent, and no much larger clonotype sits a single base away. The cohort comprised hundreds of healthy bone marrow donors. At the time of sampling, all cohort members were nominally healthy, though unrecorded immune exposures were likely present. The donor tested CMV seronegative and was one of the 352 seronegative cohort members. Every donor gave a peripheral blood sample, and the peripheral blood mononuclear cells from that sample were used for TCR beta sequencing. Genomic DNA extraction from the blood cell samples was performed with the Qiagen DNeasy Blood Extraction Kit. V is clipped by 0 bases and J by 5 bases, and the sequence between their germline boundaries is 9 bases long. The CDR1 and CDR2 encoded by the germline V gene are SGHRS and YFSETQ. The CDR3 holds 13 amino acids from the cysteine to the phenylalanine. Only the CDR3 DNA stays, 39 bases, in frame from base 1.

This clonotype originated in a female donor in good health and CMV-seronegative. Sequencing used PBMCs. The chain is encoded by TRBV5-1 joined to TRBJ2-7, and the D gene may be TRBD1, 6 bases matching. The base sequence is TGCGCCAGCAGCTTGGGGGCAGGGGACGAGCAGTACTTC. It encodes CASSLGAGDEQYF.